What follows are 23 T cell receptor beta chains derived from one specimen sequenced in a study of OX40 agonist ivuxolimab in advanced cancers. Repertoires were generated with immunoSEQ multiplex PCR, while TCRdb's copy carries only in-frame clones and drops some. The sample holds more than 45,000 clones, about 86% seen once. The source material was CD4+ or CD8+ T cells sorted from blood, sampled in a trial of the OX40 agonist ivuxolimab. These receptors all come from an adult with an advanced solid tumor such as melanoma, head and neck, liver or kidney cancer.

The rearrangement joins TRBV4-2 to TRBJ1-6; D call uncertain. Germline V gives CDR1 LGHNA, CDR2 YNFKEQ. V gave up 3 bases and J gave up 4 bases, with 13 bases separating them. The CDR3 spans 16 residues. The CDR3 here is CASSQESRSYNSPLHF. In nucleotides, the CDR3 is TGTGCCAGCAGCCAGGAATCCCGGAGTTATAATTCACCCCTCCACTTT.

About this clone: The germline gene is not matched at one end of the junction; a read error may be the cause. The sample holds other DNA sequences that translate to the same CDR3. V usage is TRBV7-2 and J usage is TRBJ1-6; D is undetermined. Germline loops: CDR1 SGHTA, CDR2 FQGNSA. The CDR3 loop spans 13 amino acids. CDR3 loop: CASSSPINSPLHF. In DNA, the CDR3 is TGTGCCAGCAGCTCCCCTATAAATTCGCCCCTCCACTTT. Based on the CDR3 plus reference TRBV7-2 and TRBJ1-6, the full variable domain is GAGVSQSPSNKVTEKGKDVELRCDPISGHTALYWYRQSLGQGLEFLIYFQGNSAPDKSGLPSDRFSAERTGGSVSTLTIQRTQQEDSAVYLCASSSPINSPLHFGNGTRLTVT.

The rearrangement uses TRBV18 and TRBJ1-5; no reliable D call. CDR3 size: 15 residues. Deletions cut 6 bases from V and 7 bases from J, with 19 bases between. CDR1 KGHSH and CDR2 LQKENI come from the germline V gene. CDR3 residues: CASSNGWLTGQPQHF. The CDR3 nucleotides are TGTGCCAGCTCTAACGGCTGGCTAACGGGGCAGCCCCAGCATTTT.

The genes are TRBV7-2 and TRBJ2-1, with 10 nucleotides matching TRBD2. CDR1 and CDR2 (germline): SGHTA, FQGNSA. The CDR3 has 16 residues. After removal of 0 bases from V and 6 bases from J, the junction contained 5 bases not matched to a gene. The CDR3 DNA reads TGTGCCAGCAGCTTAGCGTTACTAGCGGGGCCCAATGAGCAGTTCTTC. This codes for CASSLALLAGPNEQFF.

This rearrangement joins TRBV4-1 to TRBJ2-5; TRBD1 matches 7 bases. V shed 0 bases and J 4 bases; nucleotides not matched to a gene: 2. Germline-derived CDR1 and CDR2 are MGHRA and YSYEKL. There are 14 residues in the CDR3. CDR3 sequence reads: CASSQDHRGETQYF. CDR3 DNA sequence: TGCGCCAGCAGCCAAGATCACAGGGGAGAGACCCAGTACTTC.

The chain employs TRBV4-1 and TRBJ1-2, with 9 bases fitting TRBD1. The J segment lost 4 bases and the V segment lost 1 base, leaving 4 bases of the junction unmatched. CDR3 length: 15 residues. In germline, CDR1 is MGHRA, CDR2 YSYEKL. CDR3 DNA sequence: TGCGCCAGCAGCCAAGCAGGGACAGGGAGCTATGGCTACACCTTC. Residues: CASSQAGTGSYGYTF.

This rearrangement joins TRBV6-5 to TRBJ1-5; possibly TRBD1 for D (5 bases). Trimming took off 5 bases at V and 10 bases at J, with 9 bases between the two ends. The germline V gene encodes CDR1 MNHEY and CDR2 SVGAGI. The CDR3 extends over 11 amino acids. CDR3 protein: CASSIQGPQHF. The CDR3 bases are TGTGCCAGCAGTATTCAGGGACCCCAGCATTTT.

The V and J genes are TRBV11-2 and TRBJ2-2; D is perhaps TRBD1 (5 bases). The V end lost 5 bases, the J end lost 5 bases, and 9 bases lay between the germline ends. The CDR3 spans 13 residues. Germline values: CDR1 SGHAT, CDR2 FQNNGV. CDR3 sequence reads: CASSLGVTGELFF. The DNA for the CDR3 is TGTGCCAGCAGCCTAGGGGTGACCGGGGAGCTGTTTTTT.

The chain is built from TRBV6-1 and TRBJ1-1; 10 bases align to TRBD1. CDR1 is MNHNS, CDR2 SASEGT, per germline. The CDR3 contains 14 residues. V shed 7 bases, J shed 5 bases, and the junction held 7 bases outside the gene matches. CDR3 amino acids: CASIRDRGRTEAFF. The CDR3 DNA reads TGTGCCAGCATAAGAGACAGGGGGCGAACTGAAGCTTTCTTT.

The rearrangement uses TRBV28 and TRBJ2-2, with D unresolved. V was cut by 5 bases and J by 9 bases, with 13 bases left in between. The CDR3 sequence is 13 residues long. CDR1 is MDHEN, CDR2 SYDVKM, per germline. CDR3 DNA: TGTGCCAGCAGTCGGACCCAAAGCAGGGAGCTGTTTTTT. Translating it yields CASSRTQSRELFF.

This chain connects TRBV6-1 to TRBJ2-3, with D perhaps matching TRBD1 (7 bases). V was trimmed by 7 bases and J by 11 bases, leaving 13 bases between them. Germline lookup yields CDR1 MNHNS and CDR2 SASEGT. The CDR3 loop spans 11 amino acids. DNA for the CDR3: TGTGCCAGCACCCAGGGGGGAGGGCAGTATTTT. This sequence encodes CASTQGGGQYF.

The gene calls are TRBV5-1 and TRBJ2-3, with 8 positions matching TRBD1. Germline-derived CDR1 and CDR2 are SGHRS and YFSETQ. The CDR3 is 15 residues long. V trimming: 0 bases; J trimming: 6 bases; junction bases outside the gene matches: 6. The CDR3 DNA reads TGCGCCAGCAGCTTGGTAGTCAGGGGGCCTGATACGCAGTATTTT. Its translation is CASSLVVRGPDTQYF.

V is TRBV5-1 and J is TRBJ2-1, with 10 bases lining up with TRBD2. Losses at the gene ends were 4 bases for V and 7 bases for J; bases not matched to a gene: 2. Germline CDR1 SGHRS, CDR2 YFSETQ. The CDR3 has 13 amino acids. CDR3: CASSRTSGNEQFF. CDR3 sequence (DNA): TGCGCCAGCAGCCGGACTAGCGGTAATGAGCAGTTCTTC.

The table lists this clone with a count of one. This sequence joins TRBV28 and TRBJ2-7; D is unresolved. V dropped 3 bases and J dropped 6 bases, with 12 bases sitting between them. The CDR3 sequence is 13 residues long. The germline V gene encodes CDR1 MDHEN and CDR2 SYDVKM. The CDR3 sequence: CASSFSTPAEQYF. The DNA of the CDR3 is TGTGCCAGCAGTTTTTCGACACCTGCCGAGCAGTACTTC.

The chain employs TRBV19 and TRBJ2-5, with D possibly called TRBD1 or TRBD2 (5 bases each). The germline V gene has CDR1 LNHDA and CDR2 SQIVND (reference sequence). V was trimmed by 6 bases and J by 1 base, leaving 15 bases between them. The CDR3 is 15 residues long. Here the CDR3 DNA reads TGTGCCAGTAGCAATACCGGGACGGCCCAAGAGACCCAGTACTTC. Translating gives CASSNTGTAQETQYF.

The chain combines TRBV10-3 with TRBJ2-7, with 7 nucleotides matching TRBD1. CDR3 size: 15 residues. The V segment lost 3 bases and the J segment 2 bases; nucleotides outside the gene matches: 7. CDR1 ENHRY and CDR2 SYGVKD come from the germline V gene. CDR3 nucleotides: TGTGCCATCAGTGAATACCGGGACAGAACCTACGAGCAGTACTTC. Residues: CAISEYRDRTYEQYF.

The V gene is TRBV6-1, the J gene TRBJ2-1; D possibly corresponds to TRBD2 (5 bases). Looked up from germline, CDR1 is MNHNS and CDR2 is SASEGT. Trimming cost V 11 bases and J 9 bases, with 20 bases left between them. The CDR3 is 13 residues long. CDR3 DNA sequence: TGTGCCTCGGGCGCTAGTCGGGGAAGTGAGCAGTTCTTC. Its translation is CASGASRGSEQFF.

The gene calls are TRBV5-6 and TRBJ1-2, with unresolved D. The V end was cut by 3 bases, the J end by 8 bases, with 20 bases between. The CDR3 contains 15 residues. Germline CDR1 reads SGHDT; CDR2 reads YYEEEE. The CDR3 DNA reads TGTGCCAGCAGCTGGGAAGACCGGACGCTTTTGGGCTACACCTTC. Its translation: CASSWEDRTLLGYTF.

This clone was observed a few times. The genes are TRBV6-5 and TRBJ1-1; 10 bases are a match to TRBD1. From germline, CDR1 is MNHEY and CDR2 SVGAGI. The CDR3 is made up of 15 amino acids. The trim removed 2 bases at V and 6 bases at J, leaving 6 bases unmatched. The CDR3 region has the DNA TGTGCCAGCAGTTACGGGGGACAGGGGTGGGCTGAAGCTTTCTTT. This codes for CASSYGGQGWAEAFF.

The chain is built from TRBV6-1 and TRBJ2-2, with unresolved D. V was clipped by 2 bases and J by 6 bases, with 13 bases between them. The CDR3 loop spans 15 amino acids. Germline V gives CDR1 MNHNS, CDR2 SASEGT. DNA of the CDR3: TGTGCCAGCAGTGAATTTTATCAGGTTTCCGGGGAGCTGTTTTTT. It encodes CASSEFYQVSGELFF.

As DNA, the CDR3 is TGTGCCAGCAGTGAATGGGTAATGCGCTACGAGCAGTACTTC. Its translation is CASSEWVMRYEQYF. This chain connects TRBV6-1 to TRBJ2-5; D is ambiguous. Matching the DNA end better, TRBJ2-7 makes the J call doubtful. Per germline, CDR1 MNHNS and CDR2 SASEGT. The CDR3 loop spans 14 amino acids.

The chain uses TRBV5-4 and TRBJ2-2; 10 bases are a match to TRBD1. This CDR3 contains 19 residues. J gave up 0 bases and V 3 bases, and 11 bases lay outside the gene matches. Germline V gene data show CDR1 as SGHNT and CDR2 as YYREEE (reference sequence). The CDR3 DNA follows: TGTGCCAGCAGCTCTGGGACAGGGGTCTTCAACGCGAACACCGGGGAGCTGTTTTTT. It specifies CASSSGTGVFNANTGELFF. The full variable domain, in which reference TRBV5-4 and TRBJ2-2 provide the parts outside the CDR3, is ETGVTQSPTHLIKTRGQQVTLRCSSQSGHNTVSWYQQALGQGPQFIFQYYREEENGRGNFPPRFSGLQFPNYSSELNVNALELDDSALYLCASSSGTGVFNANTGELFFGEGSRLTVL.

The CDR3 DNA is TGTGCCAGCACCCAGGACCCCAGGGATTCACCCCTCCACTTT. Its translation: CASTQDPRDSPLHF. The chain joins TRBV5-4 to TRBJ1-6; possible D gene TRBD1, 5 bases. The CDR3 has 14 residues. From germline, CDR1 is SGHNT and CDR2 YYREEE (reference sequence). V was shortened by 6 bases and J by 8 bases, with 15 bases between the two germline ends.